The clone carrying this TCR beta chain was detected ten times or more. Its antigen remains unknown. This sample was included in a study of CD8 T cells in ankylosing spondylitis. The study, taken as a whole, reports: Characteristic of ankylosing spondylitis blood, it appeared, was a TCR beta motif comprising roughly 8 highly homologous variants. Disease-associated clonotypes exhibited CD8+ identity and were relatively infrequent in peripheral blood. Some of the motif variants had earlier been found in reactive arthritis patients' fluid and blood. Reported data indicate significant enrichment of disease-linked clones within matched ankylosing spondylitis synovial fluid.

The length of the CDR3 is 13 residues. Trimming removed 3 bases at V and 0 bases at J, with 3 bases between. Germline V gene lookup returns CDR1 SQVTM and CDR2 ANQGSEA. From the 5' RACE reads, TCRdb called clonotypes with MiXCR, one entry per CDR3 protein. Here the sample spans about 220,000 distinct CDR3 sequences, 10% being singletons. The sequence was collected from a male donor with ankylosing spondylitis or in good health (not recorded which). The sample was blood, either unsorted or a sorted T cell fraction (not recorded which). V gene TRBV29-1 combines with J gene TRBJ2-6; no definite D call. The CDR3 DNA is TGCAGCGTTGAGGTCTCTGGGGCCAACGTCCTGACTTTC. Protein product: CSVEVSGANVLTF.